The 28 T cell receptor beta chains presented below share a single source sample, sequenced in a study of T-cell memory formation after mild COVID-19. One entry per CDR3 protein results from TCRdb running MiXCR on the 5' RACE reads. The table has hundreds of thousands of distinct CDR3 sequences, 24% seen once. The sequenced material came from PBMCs or a T cell subset sorted from them (not recorded which). The source is an adult woman who had mild COVID-19 (a few samples of this study predate the infection). Cell type and time point are not known.

This clonotype was recorded at least ten times. The chain couples TRBV12-3 or TRBV12-4 to TRBJ2-1; D uncertain. This CDR3 is 11 amino acids long. The germline V and J ends were trimmed by 5 bases and 5 bases, with 4 bases remaining between them. The CDR3 reads CASSPHNEQFF. DNA of the CDR3: TGTGCCAGCAGTCCTCACAATGAGCAGTTCTTC.

The chain has TRBV9 and TRBJ1-4; a possible D gene is TRBD1 (5 bases). V was clipped by 0 bases and J by 0 bases, with 6 bases between them. Germline loops: CDR1 SGDLS, CDR2 YYNGEE. CDR3 size: 15 residues. The CDR3 here is CASSVGDATNEKLFF. The CDR3, as DNA: TGTGCCAGCAGCGTAGGGGACGCAACTAATGAAAAACTGTTTTTT.

The chain combines TRBV29-1 with TRBJ1-1; 8 bases fit TRBD1. Germline loops: CDR1 SQVTM, CDR2 ANQGSEA. Trimming took 8 bases from V and 1 from J; bases not matched to a gene: 6. CDR3 length: 13 amino acids. The CDR3 sequence is CSSGQGRNTEAFF. The CDR3, as DNA: TGCAGCTCAGGACAGGGAAGGAACACTGAAGCTTTCTTT.

This clonotype showed up just a few times. The rearrangement uses TRBV7-8 and TRBJ1-2, with D maybe TRBD1 (6 bases). V was shortened by 7 bases and J by 8 bases, with 26 bases between the two germline ends. CDR3 length: 16 amino acids. Germline CDR1 SGHVS, CDR2 FQNEAQ. In nucleotides, the CDR3 is TGTGCCAGCATCAGTGGGTTAGCGAGAGGGGGGGACGGCTACACCTTC. Translated, it gives CASISGLARGGDGYTF.

This chain connects TRBV29-1 to TRBJ1-2; 9 positions match TRBD1. Germline values: CDR1 SQVTM, CDR2 ANQGSEA. This CDR3 region has 14 residues. V lost 4 bases and J lost 4; bases outside the gene matches: 7. The CDR3 DNA sequence: TGCAGCGTTGCGGAGGGGACAGGGCGCTATGGCTACACCTTC. Protein: CSVAEGTGRYGYTF.

This clonotype was counted a few times. The gene calls are TRBV30 and TRBJ1-2; D unclear. Looked up from germline, CDR1 is GTSNPN and CDR2 is SVGIG (reference sequence). This CDR3 spans 11 amino acids. The ends were cut back, 0 bases at V and 8 bases at J, with 7 bases in the middle. In DNA, the CDR3 is TGTGCCTGGAGTGTAGGGCTCGGCTACACCTTC. This codes for CAWSVGLGYTF.

The CDR3 DNA reads TGCAGCGTGCTCGACACTGAAGCTTTCTTT. This translates into CSVLDTEAFF. This chain uses TRBV29-1 with TRBJ1-1; D gene unclear. Looked up from germline, CDR1 is SQVTM and CDR2 is ANQGSEA. The CDR3 is made up of 10 amino acids. Trimming left V 6 bases short and J 3 bases short, with 5 bases between.

This clonotype was found many times. The V call is TRBV5-1, the J call TRBJ1-1; 7 nucleotides agree with TRBD1. V trimming: 4 bases; J trimming: 3 bases; junction bases outside the gene matches: 3. Germline CDR1 SGHRS, CDR2 YFSETQ. This CDR3 region has 13 residues. DNA for the CDR3: TGCGCCAGCAGCCCCAGGGGGGACACTGAAGCTTTCTTT. Residues: CASSPRGDTEAFF.

This clonotype was seen only a few times. This chain links TRBV7-3 with TRBJ1-1, with D maybe TRBD1 (5 bases). Deletions cut 5 bases from V and 2 bases from J, with 15 bases between. The CDR3 sequence is 15 residues long. Germline V gene data show CDR1 as SGHTA and CDR2 as FQGTGA. CDR3 in amino acids: CASSPGTSPNTEAFF. CDR3 bases: TGTGCCAGCAGCCCTGGGACCTCGCCTAACACTGAAGCTTTCTTT.

The chain joins TRBV29-1 to TRBJ2-3; D may correspond to TRBD1 or TRBD2 (7 bases each). The CDR3 spans 14 residues. From germline, CDR1 is SQVTM and CDR2 ANQGSEA. The germline V and J ends were trimmed by 5 bases and 3 bases, with 15 bases remaining between them. CDR3 sequence (DNA): TGCAGCGTTTCCAGCGGGACAGAAACAGATACGCAGTATTTT. Residues: CSVSSGTETDTQYF.

The count of this clonotype is one. The chain recombines TRBV5-6 with TRBJ1-1, with D perhaps TRBD1 (5 bases). From germline, CDR1 is SGHDT and CDR2 YYEEEE. Deletions cut 6 bases from V and 2 bases from J, with 11 bases between. There are 13 residues in the CDR3. CDR3 nucleotide sequence: TGTGCCAGCAACGTGAGGGGAAACACTGAAGCTTTCTTT. This gives the protein CASNVRGNTEAFF.

This CDR3 is CATSRDRGVNTGELFF. CDR3 nucleotides: TGTGCCACCAGCAGAGATCGGGGGGTCAACACCGGGGAGCTGTTTTTT. The rearrangement uses TRBV15 and TRBJ2-2, with 7 bases that match TRBD2. Trimming removed 0 bases from V and 2 bases from J; junction bases left unmatched: 3. The CDR3 contains 16 residues. Germline V gene data show CDR1 as LNHNV and CDR2 as YYDKDF (reference sequence). The variable domain in full, completed from reference TRBV15 and TRBJ2-2, reads DAMVIQNPRYQVTQFGKPVTLSCSQTLNHNVMYWYQQKSSQAPKLLFHYYDKDFNNEADTPDNFQSRRPNTSFCFLDIRSPGLGDTAMYLCATSRDRGVNTGELFFGEGSRLTVL.

The table lists this clonotype with a few counts. The rearrangement joins TRBV18 to TRBJ1-1; no clear D gene. The CDR3 sequence is 14 residues long. The germline CDR1 and CDR2 sequences are KGHSH and LQKENI. Trimming shortened V by 3 bases and J by 1 base, and 9 bases separated the two germline ends. In DNA, the CDR3 is TGTGCCAGCTCACCTGCAGCCCGGAACACTGAAGCTTTCTTT. Protein sequence: CASSPAARNTEAFF.

This clonotype came up a few times. This chain connects TRBV12-3 or TRBV12-4 to TRBJ1-2; TRBD1 agrees at 8 bases. V dropped 4 bases and J dropped 2; count of bases not matched to a gene: 6. The CDR3 covers 15 residues. CDR3 sequence (DNA): TGTGCCAGCAGTTACGCGACAGGGGAGAACTATGGCTACACCTTC. Encoded protein: CASSYATGENYGYTF.

The chain carries TRBV29-1 and TRBJ2-7, with 13 bases matching TRBD2. The CDR3 runs 16 residues. With 2 bases clipped from V and 4 bases from J, the junction kept 8 bases outside the gene matches. Per the germline V gene, CDR1 is SQVTM and CDR2 is ANQGSEA. The CDR3 spells CSVERLAGGRPYEQYF. The CDR3, as DNA: TGCAGCGTTGAAAGACTAGCGGGGGGCAGGCCGTACGAGCAGTACTTC.

This clonotype appeared a few times. The chain is built from TRBV7-3 and TRBJ2-1, with 7 bases lining up with TRBD2. The CDR3 contains 15 residues. The ends lost 2 bases at V and 0 bases at J; junction bases unmatched: 1. CDR1 and CDR2 (germline): SGHTA, FQGTGA. The CDR3 region is CASSLGGVSYNEQFF. Written as DNA, the CDR3 is TGTGCCAGCAGCTTAGGGGGGGTCTCCTACAATGAGCAGTTCTTC.

This clonotype has only one observation. The chain links TRBV15 to TRBJ2-5, with a tentative D call TRBD2 (5 bases). Germline assignment: CDR1 LNHNV and CDR2 YYDKDF (reference sequence). This CDR3 region has 15 residues. The V gene lost 0 bases and the J gene lost 1 base, with 9 bases spanning the gap. The CDR3 is CATSRDRGIQETQYF. The CDR3 DNA sequence: TGTGCCACCAGCAGAGACAGAGGGATCCAAGAGACCCAGTACTTC.

The V call is TRBV20-1, the J call TRBJ2-5; TRBD2 matches at 8 bases. The CDR3 contains 16 residues. From germline, CDR1 is DFQATT and CDR2 SNEGSKA (reference sequence). The V gene end was trimmed by 1 base and the J gene end by 2 bases; junction bases not matched to a gene: 9. Here the CDR3 DNA reads TGCAGTGCTAGAGTTACAAGGACTAGCAGGCAAGAGACCCAGTACTTC. Translated, it gives CSARVTRTSRQETQYF.

The chain links TRBV7-9 to TRBJ1-4, with D perhaps TRBD1 (5 bases). Looked up from germline, CDR1 is SEHNR and CDR2 is FQNEAQ (reference sequence). V was shortened by 5 bases and J by 7 bases, with 17 bases between the two germline ends. The CDR3 totals 15 residues. The DNA of the CDR3 is TGTGCCAGCAGCCCTACAGGTGGGGCAGGTGAAAAACTGTTTTTT. Protein sequence: CASSPTGGAGEKLFF.

This clonotype was observed a handful of times. The CDR3 DNA reads as TGTGCCAGCAGCCTCACTGGGGACGGGGTTTACGAGCAGTACTTC. Translation gives CASSLTGDGVYEQYF. The chain carries TRBV9 and TRBJ2-7; D tentatively reads TRBD1 or TRBD2 (5 bases each). The V gene lost 4 bases and the J gene lost 4 bases, with 18 bases spanning the gap. The germline V gene has CDR1 SGDLS and CDR2 YYNGEE. The CDR3 loop spans 15 amino acids.

The V call is TRBV6-5, the J call TRBJ1-2; perhaps TRBD1 as D (5 bases). Trimming left V 0 bases short and J 7 bases short, with 12 bases between. In germline, CDR1 is MNHEY, CDR2 SVGAGI. This CDR3 contains 14 residues. CDR3 nucleotide sequence: TGTGCCAGCAGTTACTCGGGCCGGGGGGGTGGCTACACCTTC. Residues: CASSYSGRGGGYTF.

The rearrangement uses TRBV5-6 and TRBJ2-7; 9 bases align to TRBD1. The CDR3 is made up of 16 amino acids. Germline CDR1 and CDR2: SGHDT and YYEEEE. The junction had 10 bases not matched to a gene; V was cut back by 4 bases and J by 2 bases. CDR3 loop: CASSPTPGTGPYEQYF. In DNA, the CDR3 is TGTGCCAGCAGCCCAACCCCCGGGACAGGGCCCTACGAGCAGTACTTC.

This rearrangement joins TRBV30 to TRBJ1-3; unclear D gene. V was trimmed by 2 bases and J by 4 bases, leaving 12 bases between them. The CDR3 spans 14 residues. Per the germline V gene, CDR1 is GTSNPN and CDR2 is SVGIG (reference sequence). CDR3 nucleotide sequence: TGTGCCTGGAGTCGCGGTCCGGCCGGAAACACCATATATTTT. Translating gives CAWSRGPAGNTIYF. The complete variable domain, with remaining parts taken from reference TRBV30 and TRBJ1-3, reads SQTIHQWPATLVQPVGSPLSLECTVEGTSNPNLYWYRQAAGRGLQLLFYSVGIGQISSEVPQNLSASRPQDRQFILSSKKLLLSDSGFYLCAWSRGPAGNTIYFGEGSWLTVV.

The rearrangement joins TRBV4-1 to TRBJ1-2; no definite D call. The CDR3 consists of 14 residues. Trimming left V 0 bases short and J 3 bases short, with 8 bases between. Looked up from germline, CDR1 is MGHRA and CDR2 is YSYEKL. The CDR3: CASSQEGSDYGYTF. The DNA of the CDR3 is TGCGCCAGCAGCCAAGAGGGATCGGACTATGGCTACACCTTC.

This clonotype has only a few counts. The rearrangement links TRBV6-2 or TRBV6-3 to TRBJ1-2, with D unclear. V lost 6 bases, J lost 8 bases, and 13 bases lay in between. This CDR3 is 12 amino acids long. Germline V gene data show CDR1 as MNHEY and CDR2 as SVGEGT. In DNA form, the CDR3 reads TGTGCCAGCAGACTGTCGTCGTCCGGCTACACCTTC. Its translation is CASRLSSSGYTF.

This chain connects TRBV7-6 to TRBJ2-1; D unclear. The CDR3 spans 13 residues. Trimming pared 5 bases from V and 8 bases from J, leaving 13 bases between. The germline CDR1 and CDR2 sequences are SGHVS and FNYEAQ. CDR3 coding DNA: TGTGCCAGCAGCCTTCGCCCCGGCGATGAGCAGTTCTTC. Translation gives CASSLRPGDEQFF.

This clonotype has a handful of counts. V usage is TRBV19 and J usage is TRBJ1-5; 12 bases map to TRBD1. V was pared by 3 bases and J by 9 bases, with 3 bases of the junction left unmatched. Germline CDR1 LNHDA, CDR2 SQIVND (reference sequence). The CDR3 runs 14 residues. The CDR3 DNA reads TGTGCCAGTAGTATGGGACAGGGGGCTCGGCCCCAGCATTTT. Protein sequence: CASSMGQGARPQHF.

This clonotype was counted only a few times. V is TRBV24-1 and J is TRBJ2-1; D might be TRBD2 (6 bases). The germline V gene has CDR1 KGHDR and CDR2 SFDVKD. CDR3 length: 12 residues. V lost 4 bases and J 14 bases, leaving 14 bases between the germline ends. The CDR3 DNA reads TGTGCCACCAGTGACCGGAGGGGTAAGGAGTTCTTC. It translates to CATSDRRGKEFF.